This record looks at one TCR beta chain sequence and its context. The antigen is undetermined. Assay used: immunoSEQ multiplex PCR; TCRdb lists only in-frame clones, some missing. The sample yields over a million clones, about 75% seen once. The CDR3 is 13 amino acids. The germline V gene has CDR1 MDHEN and CDR2 SYDVKM. The junction had 7 bases not matched to a gene; V was cut back by 7 bases and J by 4 bases. The data were obtained in a study of shared clonotypes between healthy human individuals. Study results and limitations: Investigators expected sequencing depth to affect clonotype sharing among donors.

Adult donors, all healthy and HIV-negative, had no recent acute infections or vaccinations. A CD45RA+ naive subset and a CD45RA-negative memory subset were split from CD4+ cells. The sample comprised memory CD4+ T cells sorted from blood. Subset defined: CD45RA-negative fraction. The V and J genes are TRBV28 and TRBJ2-7; 7 nucleotides align to TRBD1. The clonotype originates from a man in his late teens or twenties in good health. CDR3 residues: CASKKGGSYEQYF. CDR3 nucleotides: TGTGCCAGCAAAAAAGGGGGCTCGTACGAGCAGTACTTC.